This T cell receptor beta chain was documented in a study of identical twins. Study results and limitations: Twin-shared out-of-frame alpha sequences were enriched for low generation probability.

MiXCR, applied by TCRdb to the 5' RACE reads, yields one record per CDR3 protein. Of approximately 220,000 distinct CDR3 sequences in the sample, less than 8% were seen once. About this clonotype itself: Its antigen is as yet unknown. A much larger clonotype is one base distant, so this may be a read error.

These data are also associated with another study on yellow fever vaccine responses in identical twins.

The receptor comes from a woman in her late teens or twenties in good health. The specimen sequenced was memory (CD45RO+) T cells sorted from blood.

CDR3 residues: CSSSLNAGYYEQYF. In DNA, the CDR3 is TGTTCCAGCAGCTTAAATGCGGGTTACTACGAGCAGTACTTC. The chain employs TRBV7-2 and TRBJ2-7, with a possible D match to TRBD2 (5 bases). The germline V gene encodes CDR1 SGHTA and CDR2 FQGNSA. This CDR3 region has 14 residues.